This T cell receptor (beta chain) derives from a study of blood T cell repertoires in COVID-19. Study-level background: Spain, Italy and the United States supplied samples that represented acute and convalescent COVID-19. T cells, B-cell-depleted T cells, or PBMCs supplied cDNA or gDNA.

CDR3 size: 16 residues. Per germline, CDR1 SEHNR and CDR2 FQNEAQ (reference sequence). V shed 5 bases, J shed 1 base, and the junction held 9 bases outside the gene matches. Authors' data handling: The assay estimated nucleated cells by amplifying reference gene primers. Profiling relied on immunoSEQ multiplex PCR, and the TCRdb table lists in-frame clones only, not all of them. The V and J calls and clone size were taken over from that table, and D and trimming were inferred from the DNA. The sample has around 250,000 clones; over 75% are singletons. The specimen was peripheral blood. This receptor was obtained from a human donor in a cohort sampled during active COVID-19. The chain uses TRBV7-9 and TRBJ2-7; TRBD1 agrees at 9 bases. This CDR3 reads CASSAHGTGSSYEQYF. Here the CDR3 DNA reads TGTGCCAGCAGCGCGCACGGGACAGGGTCATCCTACGAGCAGTACTTC. The variable domain in full, completed from reference TRBV7-9 and TRBJ2-7, reads DTGVSQNPRHKITKRGQNVTFRCDPISEHNRLYWYRQTLGQGPEFLTYFQNEAQLEKSRLLSDRFSAERPKGSFSTLEIQRTEQGDSAMYLCASSAHGTGSSYEQYFGPGTRLTVT.